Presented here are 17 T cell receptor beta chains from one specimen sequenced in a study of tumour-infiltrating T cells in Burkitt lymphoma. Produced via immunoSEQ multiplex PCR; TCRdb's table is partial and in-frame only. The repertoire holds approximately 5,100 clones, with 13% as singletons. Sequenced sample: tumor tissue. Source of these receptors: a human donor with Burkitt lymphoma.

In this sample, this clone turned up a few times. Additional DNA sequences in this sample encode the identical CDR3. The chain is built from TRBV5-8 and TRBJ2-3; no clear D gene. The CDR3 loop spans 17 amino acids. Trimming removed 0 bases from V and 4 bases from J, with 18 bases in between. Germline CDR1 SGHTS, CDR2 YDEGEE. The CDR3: CASSLGVPQSVADTQYF. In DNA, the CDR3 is TGTGCCAGCAGCTTGGGAGTCCCTCAGAGTGTCGCAGATACGCAGTATTTT. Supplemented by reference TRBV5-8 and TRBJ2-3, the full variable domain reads EAGVTQSPTHLIKTRGQQATLRCSPISGHTSVYWYQQALGLGLQFLLWYDEGEERNRGNFPPRFSGRQFPNYSSELNVNALELEDSALYLCASSLGVPQSVADTQYFGPGTRLTVL.

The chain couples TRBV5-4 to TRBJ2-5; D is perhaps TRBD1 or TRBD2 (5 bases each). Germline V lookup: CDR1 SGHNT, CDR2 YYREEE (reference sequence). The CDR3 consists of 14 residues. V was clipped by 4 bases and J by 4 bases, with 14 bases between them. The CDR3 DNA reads TGTGCCAGCAGCCTACCGGGACGTATAGAGACCCAGTACTTC. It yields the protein CASSLPGRIETQYF.

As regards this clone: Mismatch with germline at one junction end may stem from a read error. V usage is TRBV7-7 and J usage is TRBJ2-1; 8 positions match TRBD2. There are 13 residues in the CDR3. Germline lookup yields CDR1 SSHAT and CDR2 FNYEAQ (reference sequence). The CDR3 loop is CASSLDPAGVQFF. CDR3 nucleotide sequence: TGTGCTAGCAGCTTAGACCCAGCGGGAGTACAGTTCTTC.

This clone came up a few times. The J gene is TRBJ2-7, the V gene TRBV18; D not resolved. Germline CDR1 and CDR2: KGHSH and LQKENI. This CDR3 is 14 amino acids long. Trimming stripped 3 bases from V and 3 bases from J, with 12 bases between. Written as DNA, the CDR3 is TGTGCCAGCTCACCGTCAGGTCCTAACTACGAGCAGTACTTC. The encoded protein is CASSPSGPNYEQYF.

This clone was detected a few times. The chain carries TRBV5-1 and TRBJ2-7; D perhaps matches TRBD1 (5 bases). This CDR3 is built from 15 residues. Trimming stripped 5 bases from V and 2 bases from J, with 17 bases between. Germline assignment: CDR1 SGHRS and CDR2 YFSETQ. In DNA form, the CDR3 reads TGCGCCAGCAGTTTTATAAGGCAGGGCCCCTACGAGCAGTACTTC. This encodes CASSFIRQGPYEQYF.

This chain's CDR3 is CASMRQRGRYTF. DNA for the CDR3: TGTGCCAGCATGAGACAGAGGGGAAGGTACACCTTC. The V call is TRBV6-6, the J call TRBJ1-2; D possibly corresponds to TRBD1 (5 bases). The germline CDR1 and CDR2 sequences are MNHNY and SVGAGI (reference sequence). The CDR3 has 12 residues. Trimming cost V 7 bases and J 11 bases, with 17 bases left between them.

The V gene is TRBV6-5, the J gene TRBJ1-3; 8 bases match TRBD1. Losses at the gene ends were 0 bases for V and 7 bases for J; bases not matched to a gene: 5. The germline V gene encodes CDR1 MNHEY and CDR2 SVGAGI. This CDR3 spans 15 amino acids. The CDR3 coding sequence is TGTGCCAGCAGTTACTCGAGCAGGGGGCTTAACACCATATATTTT. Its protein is CASSYSSRGLNTIYF.

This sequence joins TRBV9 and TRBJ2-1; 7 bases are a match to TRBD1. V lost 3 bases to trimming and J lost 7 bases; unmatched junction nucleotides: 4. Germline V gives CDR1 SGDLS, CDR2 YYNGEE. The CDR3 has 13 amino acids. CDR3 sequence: CASSGQGNNEQFF. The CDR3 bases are TGTGCCAGCAGCGGACAGGGTAATAATGAGCAGTTCTTC. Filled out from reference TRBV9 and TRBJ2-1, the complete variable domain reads DSGVTQTPKHLITATGQRVTLRCSPRSGDLSVYWYQQSLDQGLQFLIQYYNGEERAKGNILERFSAQQFPDLHSELNLSSLELGDSALYFCASSGQGNNEQFFGPGTRLTVL.

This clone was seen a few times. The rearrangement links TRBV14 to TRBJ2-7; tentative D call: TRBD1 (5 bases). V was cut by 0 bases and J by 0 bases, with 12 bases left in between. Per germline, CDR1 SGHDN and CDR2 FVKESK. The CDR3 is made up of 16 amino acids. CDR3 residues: CASSQDAGRSSYEQYF. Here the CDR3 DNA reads TGTGCCAGCAGCCAAGATGCAGGGCGAAGCTCCTACGAGCAGTACTTC. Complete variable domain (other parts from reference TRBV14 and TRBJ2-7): EAGVTQFPSHSVIEKGQTVTLRCDPISGHDNLYWYRRVMGKEIKFLLHFVKESKQDESGMPNNRFLAERTGGTYSTLKVQPAELEDSGVYFCASSQDAGRSSYEQYFGPGTRLTVT.

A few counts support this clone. The CDR3 region has the DNA TGTGCCAGCAGCCGACAGGGCCTAAACTATGGCTACACCTTC. Protein product: CASSRQGLNYGYTF. The chain employs TRBV7-9 and TRBJ1-2, with TRBD1 matching 7 bases. Per the germline V gene, CDR1 is SEHNR and CDR2 is FQNEAQ (reference sequence). This CDR3 is built from 14 residues. The trim removed 5 bases at V and 2 bases at J, leaving 5 bases unmatched.

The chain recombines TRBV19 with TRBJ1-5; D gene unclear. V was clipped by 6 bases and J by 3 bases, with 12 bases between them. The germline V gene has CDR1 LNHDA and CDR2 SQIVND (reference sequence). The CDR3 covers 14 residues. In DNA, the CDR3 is TGTGCCAGTAGACGTACCCATGACAATCAGCCCCAGCATTTT. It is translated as CASRRTHDNQPQHF. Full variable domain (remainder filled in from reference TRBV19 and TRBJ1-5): DGGITQSPKYLFRKEGQNVTLSCEQNLNHDAMYWYRQDPGQGLRLIYYSQIVNDFQKGDIAEGYSVSREKKESFPLTVTSAQKNPTAFYLCASRRTHDNQPQHFGDGTRLSIL.

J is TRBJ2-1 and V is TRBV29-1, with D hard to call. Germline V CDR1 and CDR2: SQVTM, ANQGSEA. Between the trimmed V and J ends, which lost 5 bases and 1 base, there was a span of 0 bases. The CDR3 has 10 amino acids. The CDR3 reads CSVSYNEQFF. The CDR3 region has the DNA TGCAGCGTTTCCTACAATGAGCAGTTCTTC.

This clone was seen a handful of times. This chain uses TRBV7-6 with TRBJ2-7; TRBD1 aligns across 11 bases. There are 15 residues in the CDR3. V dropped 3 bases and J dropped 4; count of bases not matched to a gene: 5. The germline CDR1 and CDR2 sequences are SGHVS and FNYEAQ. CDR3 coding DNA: TGTGCCAGCAGCTTGGGGACAGGGGGAATTTACGAGCAGTACTTC. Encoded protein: CASSLGTGGIYEQYF.

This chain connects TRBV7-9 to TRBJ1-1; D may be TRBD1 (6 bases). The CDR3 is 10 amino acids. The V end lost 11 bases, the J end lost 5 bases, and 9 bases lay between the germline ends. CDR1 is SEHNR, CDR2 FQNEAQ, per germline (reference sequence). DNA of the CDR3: TGTGCCGGAGGGGGGACTGAAGCTTTCTTT. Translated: CAGGGTEAFF.

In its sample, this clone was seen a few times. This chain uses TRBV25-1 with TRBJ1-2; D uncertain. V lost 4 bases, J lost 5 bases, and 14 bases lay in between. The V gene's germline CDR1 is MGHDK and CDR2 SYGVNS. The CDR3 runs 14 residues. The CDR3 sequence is CASSAASMGYGYTF. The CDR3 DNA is TGTGCCAGCAGTGCAGCCTCTATGGGGTATGGCTACACCTTC.

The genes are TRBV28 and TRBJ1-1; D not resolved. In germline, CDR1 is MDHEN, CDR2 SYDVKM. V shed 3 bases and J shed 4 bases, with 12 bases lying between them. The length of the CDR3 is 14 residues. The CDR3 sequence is CASSFESPFTEAFF. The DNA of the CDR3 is TGTGCCAGCAGTTTCGAGTCGCCCTTCACTGAAGCTTTCTTT.

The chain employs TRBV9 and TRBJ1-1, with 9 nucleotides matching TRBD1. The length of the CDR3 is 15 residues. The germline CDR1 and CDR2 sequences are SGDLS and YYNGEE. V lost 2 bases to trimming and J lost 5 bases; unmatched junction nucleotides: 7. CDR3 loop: CASSVEQGARTEAFF. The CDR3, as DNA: TGTGCCAGCAGCGTTGAACAGGGGGCGCGGACTGAAGCTTTCTTT.